These T cell receptor beta chains were read from a single sample in a study of blood T cell repertoires in COVID-19. Data came from immunoSEQ multiplex PCR; TCRdb stores just in-frame clones and leaves some out. This sample carries a few hundred thousand clones, roughly 87% of them seen once, and the ten largest clones take approximately 3.1%. Input material: PBMCs or T cells enriched from blood (not recorded which). These receptors were obtained from a woman in her 30s who had recovered from COVID-19. CDR3s include the opening cysteine and the closing phenylalanine or tryptophan. Each record gives: J gene, D gene, clone size, V gene, CDR3 protein, CDR3 DNA. The D gene is left open where the match is weak. Some rows mark clone size as missing; the rest say once, few, many or name a class of expanded clone.

j_gene: TRBJ2-5; d_gene: NA; abundance: NA; v_gene: TRBV7-6; CDR3aa: CASSLGGHGGMETQYF; CDR3nt: TGTGCCAGCAGCTTAGGAGGGCACGGAGGGATGGAGACCCAGTACTTC
j_gene: TRBJ2-7; d_gene: NA; abundance: NA; v_gene: TRBV14; CDR3aa: CASSLVFGGPYNSYEQYF; CDR3nt: TGTGCCAGCAGCCTCGTTTTCGGGGGGCCGTACAACTCCTACGAGCAGTACTTC
j_gene: TRBJ1-1; d_gene: NA; abundance: NA; v_gene: TRBV10-3; CDR3aa: CAISSQGNTEAFF; CDR3nt: TGTGCCATCAGTTCGCAGGGGAACACTGAAGCTTTCTTT
j_gene: TRBJ2-2; d_gene: TRBD2; abundance: NA; v_gene: TRBV18; CDR3aa: CASSPGTSGSSSGELFF; CDR3nt: TGTGCCAGCTCACCTGGGACTAGCGGGAGTTCGTCCGGGGAGCTGTTTTTT
j_gene: TRBJ2-2; d_gene: NA; abundance: NA; v_gene: TRBV2; CDR3aa: CASSVQASNTGELFF; CDR3nt: TGTGCCAGCAGTGTGCAAGCCTCGAACACCGGGGAGCTGTTTTTT
j_gene: TRBJ2-5; d_gene: NA; abundance: NA; v_gene: TRBV4-1; CDR3aa: CASSQEVGGQQETQYF; CDR3nt: TGCGCCAGCAGCCAAGAAGTGGGGGGACAGCAAGAGACCCAGTACTTC
j_gene: TRBJ1-4; d_gene: TRBD1; abundance: NA; v_gene: TRBV7-9; CDR3aa: CASQGGSEKLFF; CDR3nt: TGTGCCAGCCAGGGGGGTAGTGAAAAACTGTTTTTT
j_gene: TRBJ2-7; d_gene: NA; abundance: few; v_gene: TRBV7-9; CDR3aa: CASSSSYYEQYF; CDR3nt: TGTGCCAGCAGCTCGAGTTATTACGAGCAGTACTTC
j_gene: TRBJ2-1; d_gene: TRBD2; abundance: NA; v_gene: TRBV5-5; CDR3aa: CASSLTSGEANEQFF; CDR3nt: TGTGCCAGCAGCCTGACTAGCGGGGAGGCCAATGAGCAGTTCTTC
j_gene: TRBJ2-1; d_gene: NA; abundance: NA; v_gene: TRBV11-3; CDR3aa: CASSLGLSNEQFF; CDR3nt: TGTGCCAGCAGCTTAGGACTCTCAAATGAGCAGTTCTTC
j_gene: TRBJ2-5; d_gene: NA; abundance: NA; v_gene: TRBV27; CDR3aa: CASSLSGGVETQYF; CDR3nt: TGTGCCAGCAGTTTATCCGGGGGTGTGGAGACCCAGTACTTC
j_gene: TRBJ2-7; d_gene: TRBD2; abundance: NA; v_gene: TRBV19; CDR3aa: CASSMSSGRTYEQYF; CDR3nt: TGTGCCAGTAGTATGAGCAGCGGGAGGACATACGAGCAGTACTTC
j_gene: TRBJ2-2; d_gene: TRBD2; abundance: NA; v_gene: TRBV11-2; CDR3aa: CASSRSGGRNTGELFF; CDR3nt: TGTGCCAGCAGTCGTAGCGGGGGGCGGAACACCGGGGAGCTGTTTTTT
j_gene: TRBJ1-6; d_gene: TRBD1; abundance: NA; v_gene: TRBV19; CDR3aa: CASSTQGGNSPLHF; CDR3nt: TGTGCCAGTAGTACACAGGGGGGTAATTCACCCCTCCACTTT
j_gene: TRBJ1-6; d_gene: NA; abundance: once; v_gene: TRBV3-1/TRBV3-2; CDR3aa: CASSQGGGGRDSPLHF; CDR3nt: TGTGCCAGCAGCCAAGGCGGGGGCGGTAGGGATTCACCCCTCCACTTT
j_gene: TRBJ2-7; d_gene: NA; abundance: NA; v_gene: TRBV6-5; CDR3aa: CASRGETGYTYEQYF; CDR3nt: TGTGCCAGCAGGGGTGAGACAGGTTATACCTACGAGCAGTACTTC
j_gene: TRBJ1-2; d_gene: NA; abundance: few; v_gene: TRBV4-2; CDR3aa: CASSQDLEGRGYTF; CDR3nt: TGTGCCAGCAGCCAAGATCTGGAGGGAAGAGGCTACACCTTC
j_gene: TRBJ2-7; d_gene: TRBD1; abundance: NA; v_gene: TRBV29-1; CDR3aa: CSVGGQGPIHEQYF; CDR3nt: TGCAGCGTTGGGGGACAGGGGCCCATCCACGAGCAGTACTTC
j_gene: TRBJ2-7; d_gene: TRBD1; abundance: NA; v_gene: TRBV27; CDR3aa: CASSLRGTGEEQYF; CDR3nt: TGTGCCAGCAGTTTACGGGGGACAGGGGAAGAGCAGTACTTC
j_gene: TRBJ1-5; d_gene: NA; abundance: few; v_gene: TRBV28; CDR3aa: CASSLNGVGNQPQHF; CDR3nt: TGTGCCAGCAGTTTAAACGGGGTTGGCAATCAGCCCCAGCATTTT
j_gene: TRBJ2-7; d_gene: NA; abundance: once; v_gene: TRBV19; CDR3aa: CASSPTPGAYEQYF; CDR3nt: TGTGCCAGTAGCCCAACTCCCGGGGCCTACGAGCAGTACTTC
j_gene: TRBJ1-2; d_gene: NA; abundance: NA; v_gene: TRBV2; CDR3aa: CASREGERPHYGYTF; CDR3nt: TGTGCCAGCAGGGAAGGGGAGAGACCTCACTATGGCTACACCTTC
j_gene: TRBJ1-4; d_gene: NA; abundance: NA; v_gene: TRBV19; CDR3aa: CASSIWSGDTNEKLFF; CDR3nt: TGTGCCAGTAGTATATGGTCGGGTGACACTAATGAAAAACTGTTTTTT
j_gene: TRBJ1-1; d_gene: NA; abundance: NA; v_gene: TRBV6-6; CDR3aa: CASTLRGNTEAFF; CDR3nt: TGTGCCAGCACCCTAAGGGGGAACACTGAAGCTTTCTTT
j_gene: TRBJ1-6; d_gene: TRBD1; abundance: NA; v_gene: TRBV6-5; CDR3aa: CASSLGGQGDSPLHF; CDR3nt: TGTGCCAGCAGTTTGGGGGGACAGGGAGATTCACCCCTCCACTTT
j_gene: TRBJ2-4; d_gene: NA; abundance: NA; v_gene: TRBV5-1; CDR3aa: CASSLSTGSDENIQYF; CDR3nt: TGCGCCAGCAGCTTGTCTACAGGCTCCGACGAAAACATTCAGTACTTC
j_gene: TRBJ1-2; d_gene: NA; abundance: NA; v_gene: TRBV5-6; CDR3aa: CASSLTNYGYTF; CDR3nt: TGTGCCAGCAGCCTAACTAACTATGGCTACACCTTC
j_gene: TRBJ1-2; d_gene: TRBD1; abundance: NA; v_gene: TRBV7-2; CDR3aa: CASSQQNFVRGRNGYTF; CDR3nt: TGTGCCAGCAGCCAACAAAATTTTGTCAGGGGGAGGAATGGCTACACCTTC
j_gene: TRBJ2-7; d_gene: TRBD1; abundance: NA; v_gene: TRBV29-1; CDR3aa: CSVGWQGAFSEQYF; CDR3nt: TGCAGCGTCGGGTGGCAGGGGGCTTTTTCCGAGCAGTACTTC
j_gene: TRBJ2-5; d_gene: TRBD2; abundance: NA; v_gene: TRBV3-1/TRBV3-2; CDR3aa: CASSQTSGRAETQYF; CDR3nt: TGTGCCAGCAGCCAGACTAGCGGGAGGGCCGAGACCCAGTACTTC
j_gene: TRBJ2-5; d_gene: NA; abundance: NA; v_gene: TRBV6-5; CDR3aa: CASSRTPQETQYF; CDR3nt: TGTGCCAGCAGCCGGACACCCCAAGAGACCCAGTACTTC
j_gene: TRBJ1-5; d_gene: TRBD1; abundance: NA; v_gene: TRBV29-1; CDR3aa: CSVAPGQGNQPQHF; CDR3nt: TGCAGCGTTGCTCCGGGACAGGGAAATCAGCCCCAGCATTTT
j_gene: TRBJ2-1; d_gene: NA; abundance: few; v_gene: TRBV12-1; CDR3aa: CASSLGDRGRYNEQFF; CDR3nt: TGTGCCAGCAGCTTGGGTGACAGGGGGCGGTATAATGAGCAGTTCTTC
j_gene: TRBJ2-7; d_gene: TRBD1; abundance: once; v_gene: TRBV6-5; CDR3aa: CASRIHGQGIEYF; CDR3nt: TGTGCCAGCAGAATTCACGGACAGGGAATAGAATACTTC